This T cell receptor beta chain was sequenced in a study of CD8 T cells in ankylosing spondylitis. General study points: Among TCR beta sequences, a motif of several highly homologous variants appeared characteristic of ankylosing spondylitis blood.

This clonotype was counted ten times or more. The antigen is unknown. One entry per CDR3 protein, called by TCRdb with MiXCR from the 5' RACE reads. The profile covers around 99,000 distinct CDR3 sequences, with roughly 10% appearing a single time and roughly 5.5% taken by the ten largest. V shed 1 base and J shed 9 bases, with 22 bases lying between them. Germline CDR1 LGHNA, CDR2 YNFKEQ. The CDR3 covers 17 residues. The sequencing sample was made of blood, either unsorted or a sorted T cell fraction (not recorded which). V gene TRBV4-2 combines with J gene TRBJ2-1; weak D call: TRBD2 (6 bases). This sequence originates from a male donor with ankylosing spondylitis or in good health (not recorded which). The CDR3 reads CASSQGTPGEGSGEQFF. DNA of the CDR3: TGTGCCAGCAGCCAAGGGACCCCGGGAGAGGGAAGCGGTGAGCAGTTCTTC.